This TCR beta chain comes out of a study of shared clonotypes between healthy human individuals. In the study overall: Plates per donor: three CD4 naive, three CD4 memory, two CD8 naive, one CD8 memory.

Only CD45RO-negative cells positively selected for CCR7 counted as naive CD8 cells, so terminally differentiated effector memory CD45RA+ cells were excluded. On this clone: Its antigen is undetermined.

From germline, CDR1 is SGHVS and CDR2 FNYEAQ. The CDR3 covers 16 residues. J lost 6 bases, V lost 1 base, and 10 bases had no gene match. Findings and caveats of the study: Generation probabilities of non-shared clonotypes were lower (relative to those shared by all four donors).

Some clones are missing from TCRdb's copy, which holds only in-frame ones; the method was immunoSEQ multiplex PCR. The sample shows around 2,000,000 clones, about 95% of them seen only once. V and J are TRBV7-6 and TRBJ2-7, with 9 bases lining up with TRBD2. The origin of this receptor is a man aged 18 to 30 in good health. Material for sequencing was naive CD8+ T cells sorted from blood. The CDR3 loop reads CASSLGLGGGASEQYF. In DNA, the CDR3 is TGTGCCAGCAGCTTAGGATTAGGCGGGGGGGCTTCCGAGCAGTACTTC. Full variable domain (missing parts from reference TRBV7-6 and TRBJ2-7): GAGVSQSPRYKVTKRGQDVALRCDPISGHVSLYWYRQALGQGPEFLTYFNYEAQQDKSGLPNDRFSAERPEGSISTLTIQRTEQRDSAMYRCASSLGLGGGASEQYFGPGTRLTVT.